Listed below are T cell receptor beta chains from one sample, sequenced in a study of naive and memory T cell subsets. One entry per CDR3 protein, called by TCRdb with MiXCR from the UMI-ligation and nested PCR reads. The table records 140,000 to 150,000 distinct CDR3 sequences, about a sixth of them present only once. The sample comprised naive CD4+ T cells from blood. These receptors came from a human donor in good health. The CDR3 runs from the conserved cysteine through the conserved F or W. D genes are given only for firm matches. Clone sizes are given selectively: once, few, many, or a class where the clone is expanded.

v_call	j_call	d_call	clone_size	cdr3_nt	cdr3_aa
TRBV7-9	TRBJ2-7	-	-	TGTGCCAGCAGTCCGGGACTTCCGAGCTCCTACGAGCAGTACTTC	CASSPGLPSSYEQYF
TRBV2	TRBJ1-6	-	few	TGTGCCAGCAGGCTAACCGGACAGAACAATTCACCCCTCCACTTT	CASRLTGQNNSPLHF
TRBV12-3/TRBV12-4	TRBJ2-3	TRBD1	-	TGTGCCAGCAGTCCTACCGGGACAGGAAGCACAGATACGCAGTATTTT	CASSPTGTGSTDTQYF
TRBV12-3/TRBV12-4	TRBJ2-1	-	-	TGTGCCAGCAGCCCCCAGGATGAGCAGTTCTTC	CASSPQDEQFF
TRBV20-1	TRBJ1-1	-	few	TGCAGTGCTAGAGAACGACAGGTGTCCGTCCGAACTGAAGCTTTCTTT	CSARERQVSVRTEAFF
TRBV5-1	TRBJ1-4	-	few	TGCGCCAGCAGCAATCTTGCAACTAATGAAAAACTGTTTTTT	CASSNLATNEKLFF
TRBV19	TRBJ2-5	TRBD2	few	TGTGCCAGTAGTAAAGGCGGGAGAGGGACCCAGTACTTC	CASSKGGRGTQYF
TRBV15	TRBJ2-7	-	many	TGTGCCACCAGCACGGGGGCATCCTACGAGCAGTACTTC	CATSTGASYEQYF
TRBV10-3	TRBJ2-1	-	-	TGTGCCACTCGTTTGGGGCCTGGGGGCTCCTACAATGAGCAGTTCTTC	CATRLGPGGSYNEQFF
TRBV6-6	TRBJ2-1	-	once	TGTGCCAGCAGTTCTAGGAGGGAGTCCCACAATGAGCAGTTCTTC	CASSSRRESHNEQFF
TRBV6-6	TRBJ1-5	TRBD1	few	TGTGCCAGCAGCCGGACAGGGGGAGGCAATCAGCCCCAGCATTTT	CASSRTGGGNQPQHF
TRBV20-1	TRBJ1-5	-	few	TGCAGTGCTTCCCAGGCCGGGTCGGATCAGCCCCAGCATTTT	CSASQAGSDQPQHF
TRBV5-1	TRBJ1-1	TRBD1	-	TGCGCCAGCAGCTTGGGCCTCTCAGGGGGCGCTGGCACTGAAGCTTTCTTT	CASSLGLSGGAGTEAFF
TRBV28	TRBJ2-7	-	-	TGTGCCAGCAGGCCACCGGGACGGCCCTCGAAGCAGTACTTC	CASRPPGRPSKQYF
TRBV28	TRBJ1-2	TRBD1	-	TGTGCCAGCTTACAGGGGCCCTATGGCTACACCTTC	CASLQGPYGYTF
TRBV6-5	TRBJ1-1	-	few	TGTGCCAGCAGCCCGACCAGAACTAACACTGAAGCTTTCTTT	CASSPTRTNTEAFF
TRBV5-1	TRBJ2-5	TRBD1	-	TGCGCCAGCAGCACCGGACAGGGTTTGGAGACCCAGTACTTC	CASSTGQGLETQYF
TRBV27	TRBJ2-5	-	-	TGTGCCAGCTACCTCCGGGCAGGGTCGGCGGAGACCCAGTACTTC	CASYLRAGSAETQYF
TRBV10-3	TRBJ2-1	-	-	TGTGCCATCAGTGATAACAGCAAGGAAAATGAGCAGTTCTTC	CAISDNSKENEQFF
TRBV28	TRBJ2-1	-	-	TGTGCCAGCAGTTTATCTGTGGCACGGTTGTTCTTC	CASSLSVARLFF
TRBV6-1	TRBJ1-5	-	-	TGTGCCAGCAGTGTCGCAGGCTCCAATCAGCCCCAGCATTTT	CASSVAGSNQPQHF
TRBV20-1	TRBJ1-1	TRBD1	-	TGCAGTGTCCGCAAGACAGGGGACACTGAAGCTTTCTTT	CSVRKTGDTEAFF
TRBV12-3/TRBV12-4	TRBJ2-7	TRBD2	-	TGTGCCAGCAGTTCCCGGACTAGCGGGAGTTCCGAGCAGTACTTC	CASSSRTSGSSEQYF
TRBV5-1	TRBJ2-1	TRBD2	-	TGCGCCAGCAGCTTCCTAGCGGGAGGGGCCTCCTACAATGAGCAGTTCTTC	CASSFLAGGASYNEQFF
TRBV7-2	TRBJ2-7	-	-	TGTGCCAGCAGCTTAGAAAGGGAGATGCACTCCTACGAGCAGTACTTC	CASSLEREMHSYEQYF
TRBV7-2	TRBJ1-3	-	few	TGTGCCAGCAGCTCCACTCCTGATGGGGCATCTGGAAACACCATATATTTT	CASSSTPDGASGNTIYF
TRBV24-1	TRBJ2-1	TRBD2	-	TGTGCCACCCGCACCCGTCTAGCGGGAAGCTCCTACAATGAGCAGTTCTTC	CATRTRLAGSSYNEQFF
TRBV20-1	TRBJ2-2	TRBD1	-	TGCAGTGCCCTCCGACAGGGGGCTCGCACCGGGGAGCTGTTTTTT	CSALRQGARTGELFF
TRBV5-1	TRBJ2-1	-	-	TGCGCCAGCAGCTTGGAGGGAGGTTCCTACAATGAGCAGTTCTTC	CASSLEGGSYNEQFF
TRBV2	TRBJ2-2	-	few	TGTGCCAGCAGTATACGAACAGAACTAACCGGGGAGCTGTTTTTT	CASSIRTELTGELFF
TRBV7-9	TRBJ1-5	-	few	TGTGCCAGCAGCTCGGACAAAGGCAATCAGCCCCAGCATTTT	CASSSDKGNQPQHF
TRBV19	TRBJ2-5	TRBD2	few	TGTGCCTCTCAACTAGCGAATAAACCGGAGACCCAGTACTTC	CASQLANKPETQYF
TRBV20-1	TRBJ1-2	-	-	TGCAGTGCTAGAAAGGGGACCTATGGCTACACCTTC	CSARKGTYGYTF
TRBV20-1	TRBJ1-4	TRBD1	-	TGCAGTGCTAAGGGGACAGCCCATGAAAAACTGTTTTTT	CSAKGTAHEKLFF
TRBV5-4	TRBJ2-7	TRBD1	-	TGTGCCAGCAGCTTGGTAAAGGGACAGGGTAAACACGAGCAGTACTTC	CASSLVKGQGKHEQYF
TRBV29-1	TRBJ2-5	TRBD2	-	TGCAGCGTTGAGCGGGAGGCAGAGACCCAGTACTTC	CSVEREAETQYF
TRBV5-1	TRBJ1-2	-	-	TGCGCCAGCAGCCCGAGGGGTGAAGAGATTGGGACCTTC	CASSPRGEEIGTF
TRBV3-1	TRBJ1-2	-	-	TGTGCCAGCAGCCAACAGGGGATCTATGGCTACACCTTC	CASSQQGIYGYTF
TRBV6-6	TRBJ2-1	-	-	TGTGCCAGCATTGCCGGGCACTCCTGGGGCAATGAGCAGTTCTTC	CASIAGHSWGNEQFF
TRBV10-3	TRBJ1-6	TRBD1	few	TGTGCCATCAGTCCGGGACAGGATAATTCACCCCTCCACTTT	CAISPGQDNSPLHF
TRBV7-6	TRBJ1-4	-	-	TGTGCCAGCAGCCTGGAGGGGACGGCGCTTTTGACAACTAATGAAAAACTGTTTTTT	CASSLEGTALLTTNEKLFF
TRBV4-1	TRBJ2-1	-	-	TGCGCCAGCAGCCAGGCTCCAGGCGCCTACAATGAGCAGTTCTTC	CASSQAPGAYNEQFF
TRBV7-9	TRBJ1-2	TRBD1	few	TGTGCCAGCAGCTTACGCAGGGGGCGAAATGGCTATGGCTACACCTTC	CASSLRRGRNGYGYTF
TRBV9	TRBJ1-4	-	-	TGTGCCAGCAGCTTACGGACAGACGGAAAACTGTTTTTT	CASSLRTDGKLFF
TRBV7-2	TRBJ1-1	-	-	TGTGCCAGCAGCTCTCAAGAGGGGATGAACACTGAAGCTTTCTTT	CASSSQEGMNTEAFF
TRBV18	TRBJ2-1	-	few	TGTGCCAGCTCACCGCAGGAGGGCGAGCAGTTCTTC	CASSPQEGEQFF
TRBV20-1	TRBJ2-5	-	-	TGCAGTGCTAGTAAAATAGGATTTAGCGGCCAAGAGACCCAGTACTTC	CSASKIGFSGQETQYF
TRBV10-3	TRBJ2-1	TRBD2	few	TGTGCCATCAGTGAGTCTAGGCGACTAGCGGGAGGTTTGGTCAATGAGCAGTTCTTC	CAISESRRLAGGLVNEQFF
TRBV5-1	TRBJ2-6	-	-	TGCGCCAGCCGGACGGTTGCTGGGGCCAACGTCCTGACTTTC	CASRTVAGANVLTF
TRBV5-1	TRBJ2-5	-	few	TGCGCCAGCAGCACCTCCCAAGAGACCCAGTACTTC	CASSTSQETQYF
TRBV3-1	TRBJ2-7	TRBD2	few	TGTGCCAGCAGCCAACCCGGGGTAGCGGGAAACTACGAGCAGTACTTC	CASSQPGVAGNYEQYF
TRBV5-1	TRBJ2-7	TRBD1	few	TGCGCCAGCAGCAGCCAGGGGGATGTCTACGAGCAGTACTTC	CASSSQGDVYEQYF
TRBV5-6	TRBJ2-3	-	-	TGTGCCAGCAGCTTCATGGTGACAGCAGGCACAGATACGCAGTATTTT	CASSFMVTAGTDTQYF
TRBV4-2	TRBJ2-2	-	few	TGTGCCAGCAGCCAAGAGGCGGCAGGCTACACCGGGGAGCTGTTTTTT	CASSQEAAGYTGELFF
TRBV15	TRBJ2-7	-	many	TGTGCCACCAGCAGAGAATCCCACGAGCAGTACTTC	CATSRESHEQYF